The 22 T cell receptor beta chains listed next were all sequenced from one sample in a study of T cell repertoires in cytomegalovirus infection. Each CDR3 protein gets one entry after TCRdb re-called the reads with MiXCR. The sample records some 300,000 distinct CDR3 sequences, around 9.6% being singletons. Sequencing was carried out using PBMCs. These receptors were obtained from a human donor in good health (CMV status not recorded). Some clones in this sample may be carry-over from other donors' samples.

This clonotype was seen ten or more times. V and J are TRBV19 and TRBJ2-3; possible D gene TRBD1, 6 bases. Germline assignment: CDR1 LNHDA and CDR2 SQIVND (reference sequence). The CDR3 sequence is 13 residues long. Trimming left V 9 bases short and J 0 bases short, with 10 bases between. Here the CDR3 DNA reads TGTGCCAGCAAAGGACAGAGCACAGATACGCAGTATTTT. Protein: CASKGQSTDTQYF.

This clonotype was counted at least ten times. The J gene is TRBJ1-3, the V gene TRBV20-1, with D possibly TRBD1 on 5 matching bases. The V end was cut by 3 bases, the J end by 3 bases, with 18 bases between. The germline CDR1 and CDR2 sequences are DFQATT and SNEGSKA (reference sequence). This CDR3 spans 16 amino acids. The CDR3 DNA reads as TGCAGTGCTAGCCCTATAACCGGGACGGTTGGAAACACCATATATTTT. Amino acid sequence: CSASPITGTVGNTIYF.

This clonotype was found once. Without the conserved terminal phenylalanine or tryptophan, this CDR3 likely stems from a read error. The chain employs TRBV2 and TRBJ1-4, with D possibly being TRBD1 (5 bases). Trimming removed 7 bases from V and 8 bases from J, with 14 bases in between. Germline V gene lookup returns CDR1 SNHLY and CDR2 FYNNEI. This CDR3 comprises 13 residues. CDR3 DNA sequence: TGTGCCAGCAATCGGATCGGGGGGGAAAAACTGTTTTAT. Translated: CASNRIGGEKLFY.

This clonotype was found many times. This chain links TRBV7-2 with TRBJ1-5, with a weak D call TRBD1 (5 bases). V lost 5 bases, J lost 4 bases, and 15 bases lay in between. Germline V gene sequence: CDR1 SGHTA, CDR2 FQGNSA. The CDR3 is 15 residues long. CDR3 loop: CASSDYEGRNQPQHF. For the CDR3, the DNA is TGTGCCAGCAGCGACTACGAGGGGAGGAATCAGCCCCAGCATTTT.

Ten or more counts support this clonotype. The chain carries TRBV12-3 or TRBV12-4 and TRBJ1-1; TRBD1 matches at 7 bases. The CDR3 covers 17 residues. Unmatched junction bases numbered 13, after V lost 3 bases and J lost 3 bases. The CDR3 sequence: CASSLDRPAGLDTEAFF. In DNA, the CDR3 is TGTGCCAGCAGTTTGGACAGGCCGGCAGGTCTCGACACTGAAGCTTTCTTT.

A few counts support this clonotype. The V gene is TRBV28, the J gene TRBJ2-7, with no clear D. V gave up 4 bases and J gave up 2 bases, with 9 bases separating them. From germline, CDR1 is MDHEN and CDR2 SYDVKM. The CDR3 has 13 amino acids. CDR3 in amino acids: CASSSRAPYEQYV. The CDR3 DNA is TGTGCCAGCAGTTCCCGGGCCCCCTACGAGCAGTACGTC.

This clonotype was observed many times. The rearrangement uses TRBV4-1 and TRBJ1-5; unclear D gene. V lost 0 bases and J 0 bases, leaving 6 bases between the germline ends. The V gene's germline CDR1 is MGHRA and CDR2 YSYEKL. The CDR3 consists of 15 residues. The CDR3 sequence is CASSQDSYSNQPQHF. The CDR3 region has the DNA TGCGCCAGCAGCCAAGACAGCTATAGCAATCAGCCCCAGCATTTT.

This clonotype occurred many times. DNA of the CDR3: TGTGCCAGCAGTATTAGACGACCCAGAAAAGACACCGGGGAGCTGTTTTTT. Translated: CASSIRRPRKDTGELFF. V gene TRBV6-1 combines with J gene TRBJ2-2, with D uncertain. CDR1 is MNHNS and CDR2 is SASEGT in the germline V gene. V was clipped by 5 bases and J by 3 bases, with 19 bases between them. The length of the CDR3 is 17 residues.

This clonotype is medium-sized by share. The CDR3 coding sequence is TGTGCCAGCAGCTTTTACAGCATCTACTCTGGGGCCAACGTCCTGACTTTC. Its translation is CASSFYSIYSGANVLTF. This chain joins TRBV7-2 and TRBJ2-6; no clear D gene. The V gene's germline CDR1 is SGHTA and CDR2 FQGNSA. The CDR3 runs to 17 residues. Trimming cost V 3 bases and J 0 bases, with 12 bases left between them.

In its sample, this clonotype was seen many times. The chain combines TRBV12-3 or TRBV12-4 with TRBJ1-6; maybe TRBD1 (5 bases). V was shortened by 2 bases and J by 8 bases, with 10 bases between the two germline ends. CDR3 length: 14 amino acids. The CDR3: CASSLNRFDSPLHF. As DNA, the CDR3 is TGTGCCAGCAGTTTAAACAGGTTCGATTCACCCCTCCACTTT.

Many counts were recorded for this clonotype. This chain joins TRBV7-2 and TRBJ1-2; perhaps TRBD1 as D (5 bases). Trimming left V 5 bases short and J 3 bases short, with 10 bases between. The CDR3 loop spans 13 amino acids. Germline assignment: CDR1 SGHTA and CDR2 FQGNSA. CDR3 nucleotides: TGTGCCAGCAGCCAGGGAGCGTACTATGGCTACACCTTC. Residues: CASSQGAYYGYTF.

This clonotype was observed at least ten times. The rearrangement joins TRBV11-2 to TRBJ1-1; D is unresolved. Trimming stripped 5 bases from V and 7 bases from J, with 20 bases between. Germline loops: CDR1 SGHAT, CDR2 FQNNGV. The CDR3 has 15 residues. The CDR3 here is CASSGNSRARSEAFF. As DNA, the CDR3 is TGTGCCAGCAGCGGCAACTCCCGGGCGCGGAGTGAAGCTTTCTTT.

This clonotype came up many times. This chain links TRBV4-2 with TRBJ2-1; 7 bases match TRBD2. Germline V gene data show CDR1 as LGHNA and CDR2 as YNFKEQ. The V and J ends lost 0 bases and 8 bases, in that order; junction bases with no gene match: 4. The CDR3 sequence is 14 residues long. As DNA, the CDR3 is TGTGCCAGCAGCCAAGAGCCCAGCGGGGATGAGCAGTTCTTC. Residues: CASSQEPSGDEQFF.

J is TRBJ2-7 and V is TRBV14; possible D gene TRBD2, 5 bases. The CDR3 covers 15 residues. Germline V gene data show CDR1 as SGHDN and CDR2 as FVKESK. Deletions cut 2 bases from V and 3 bases from J, with 14 bases between. The CDR3 sequence: CASSQRRIVRYEQYV. In DNA, the CDR3 is TGTGCCAGCAGCCAAAGGAGGATCGTGCGCTACGAGCAGTACGTC.

This clonotype was seen only a few times. This chain links TRBV10-3 with TRBJ1-5, with TRBD1 as a possible D gene (5 bases). CDR1 and CDR2 from the germline V gene are ENHRY and SYGVKD. V lost 0 bases to trimming and J lost 7 bases, with 10 bases between them. CDR3 length: 14 residues. CDR3 in amino acids: CAISESRGEQPQHF. CDR3 in DNA: TGTGCCATCAGTGAGTCTCGGGGCGAGCAGCCCCAGCATTTT.

This clonotype was detected many times. The rearrangement joins TRBV12-3 or TRBV12-4 to TRBJ2-7; D call uncertain. With 3 bases removed from V and 3 bases from J, the gap between germline ends came to 6 bases. CDR3 length: 12 amino acids. The CDR3 DNA follows: TGTGCCAGCAGTTTGAACCTCTACGAGCAGTACTTC. Protein sequence: CASSLNLYEQYF.

In regard to this clonotype: A much larger clone differs from this one at a single base, so this may be a read error. The chain recombines TRBV19 with TRBJ2-1; D gene ambiguous. This CDR3 region has 12 residues. V dropped 8 bases and J dropped 4 bases, with 9 bases sitting between them. Per the germline V gene, CDR1 is LNHDA and CDR2 is SQIVND (reference sequence). As DNA, the CDR3 is TGTGCCAGTTTTTTAGATTACAATGAGCAGTTCTTC. This translates into CASFLDYNEQFF.

This clonotype showed up many times. The V call is TRBV2, the J call TRBJ1-2; TRBD1 might be the D (5 bases). This CDR3 has 14 amino acids. The V and J ends lost 9 bases and 6 bases respectively, with 20 bases between them. CDR1 is SNHLY and CDR2 is FYNNEI in the germline V gene. For the CDR3, the DNA is TGTGCCAGTACCTCGAGGGGAGGGAGGAATGGCTACACCTTC. It translates to CASTSRGGRNGYTF.

In its sample, this clonotype was seen many times. Compared with germline, one end of the junction differs, possibly owing to a read error. The chain carries TRBV7-7 and TRBJ1-4; D unclear. The CDR3 has 14 amino acids. Germline V gives CDR1 SSHAT, CDR2 FNYEAQ (reference sequence). The CDR3 protein is CASSLGGPNEKLFF. The CDR3, as DNA: TGTGCTAGCAGCTTAGGCGGCCCCAATGAAAAACTGTTTTTT.

This clonotype was found many times. V gene TRBV7-2 combines with J gene TRBJ1-5; D ambiguous. Deletions cut 1 base from V and 3 bases from J, with 13 bases between. From germline, CDR1 is SGHTA and CDR2 FQGNSA. The length of the CDR3 is 16 residues. The CDR3 coding sequence is TGTGCCAGCAGCTTAGACATACAGTCCTTCAATCAGCCCCAGCATTTT. This gives the protein CASSLDIQSFNQPQHF.

The genes are TRBV12-3 or TRBV12-4 and TRBJ1-2, with 8 bases fitting TRBD1. After removal of 5 bases from V and 7 bases from J, the junction contained 6 bases not matched to a gene. The CDR3 has 13 residues. CDR3 DNA sequence: TGTGCCAGCAGTCGACAGGGGCGCGGTGGCTACACCTTC. Protein: CASSRQGRGGYTF.

This clonotype has a count of ten or more. The chain couples TRBV7-2 to TRBJ2-2; 13 positions match TRBD2. V trimming: 2 bases; J trimming: 3 bases; junction bases outside the gene matches: 6. This CDR3 is 18 amino acids long. Germline V CDR1 and CDR2: SGHTA, FQGNSA. The CDR3 region has the DNA TGTGCCAGCAGCTTATTAGGACTAGCGGGGGTTCACACCGGGGAGCTGTTTTTT. Translated: CASSLLGLAGVHTGELFF.